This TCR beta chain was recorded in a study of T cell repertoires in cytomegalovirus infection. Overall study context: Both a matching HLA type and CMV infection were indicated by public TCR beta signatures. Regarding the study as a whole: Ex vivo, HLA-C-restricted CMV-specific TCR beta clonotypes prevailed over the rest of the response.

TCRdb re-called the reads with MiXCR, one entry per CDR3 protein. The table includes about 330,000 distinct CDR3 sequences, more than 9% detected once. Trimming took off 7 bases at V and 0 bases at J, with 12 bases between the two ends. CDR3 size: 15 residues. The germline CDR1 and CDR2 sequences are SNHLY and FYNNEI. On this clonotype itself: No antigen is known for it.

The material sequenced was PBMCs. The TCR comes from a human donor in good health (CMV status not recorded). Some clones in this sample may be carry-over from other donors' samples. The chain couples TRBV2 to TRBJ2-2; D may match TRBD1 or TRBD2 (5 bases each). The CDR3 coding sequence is TGTGCCAGCAACAAGGGACGGACGAACACCGGGGAGCTGTTTTTT. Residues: CASNKGRTNTGELFF.